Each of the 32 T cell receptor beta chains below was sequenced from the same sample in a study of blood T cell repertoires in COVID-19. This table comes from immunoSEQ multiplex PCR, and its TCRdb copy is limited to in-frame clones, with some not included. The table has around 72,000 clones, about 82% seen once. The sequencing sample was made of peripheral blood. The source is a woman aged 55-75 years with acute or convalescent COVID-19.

The CDR3 sequence is CASSQSPSGQLSGNTIYF. In DNA form, the CDR3 reads TGCGCCAGCAGCCAATCCCCCTCGGGACAGCTCTCTGGAAACACCATATATTTT. The chain has TRBV4-1 and TRBJ1-3; 7 bases are shared with TRBD1. The V and J ends lost 2 bases and 0 bases, in that order; junction bases with no gene match: 10. The CDR3 length is 18 residues. The germline V gene has CDR1 MGHRA and CDR2 YSYEKL.

In nucleotides, the CDR3 is TGTGCCAGTAGTCGGTCACGGCGGGACTATGGCTACACCTTC. This translates into CASSRSRRDYGYTF. V and J are TRBV19 and TRBJ1-2; no reliable D call. CDR1 is LNHDA, CDR2 SQIVND, per germline (reference sequence). This CDR3 region has 14 residues. Trimming left V 5 bases short and J 3 bases short, with 13 bases between.

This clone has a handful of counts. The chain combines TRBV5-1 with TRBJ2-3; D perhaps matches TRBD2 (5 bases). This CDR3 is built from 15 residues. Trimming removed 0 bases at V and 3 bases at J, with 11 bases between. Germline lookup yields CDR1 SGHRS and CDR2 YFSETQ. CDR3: CASSLALSETDTQYF. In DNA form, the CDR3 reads TGCGCCAGCAGCTTGGCCCTTAGCGAGACAGATACGCAGTATTTT.

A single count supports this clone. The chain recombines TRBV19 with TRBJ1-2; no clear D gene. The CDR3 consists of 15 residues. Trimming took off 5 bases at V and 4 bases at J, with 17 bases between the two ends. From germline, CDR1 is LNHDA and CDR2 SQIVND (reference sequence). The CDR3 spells CASSPKLRGVYGYTF. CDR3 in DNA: TGTGCCAGTAGTCCCAAACTGAGAGGTGTCTATGGCTACACCTTC.

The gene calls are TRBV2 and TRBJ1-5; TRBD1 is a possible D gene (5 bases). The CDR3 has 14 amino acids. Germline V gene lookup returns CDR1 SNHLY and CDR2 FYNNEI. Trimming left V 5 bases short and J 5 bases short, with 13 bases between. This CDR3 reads CASSSRAGDQPQHF. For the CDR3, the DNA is TGTGCCAGCAGTTCCAGGGCGGGAGATCAGCCCCAGCATTTT. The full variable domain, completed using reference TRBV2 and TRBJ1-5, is EPEVTQTPSHQVTQMGQEVILRCVPISNHLYFYWYRQILGQKVEFLVSFYNNEISEKSEIFDDQFSVERPDGSNFTLKIRSTKLEDSAMYFCASSSRAGDQPQHFGDGTRLSIL.

Here the CDR3 reads CASSFRTSGYTF. The CDR3 nucleotides read TGTGCCAGCAGTTTTAGGACAAGCGGCTACACCTTC. J is TRBJ1-2 and V is TRBV12-3 or TRBV12-4; D might be TRBD1 (5 bases). V lost 3 bases and J 8 bases, leaving 10 bases between the germline ends. This CDR3 spans 12 amino acids.

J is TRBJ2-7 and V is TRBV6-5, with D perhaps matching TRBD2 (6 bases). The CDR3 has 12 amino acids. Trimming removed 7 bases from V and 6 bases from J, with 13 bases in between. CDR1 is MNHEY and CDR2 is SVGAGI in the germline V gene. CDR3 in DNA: TGTGCCAGCACTCGGGAGAAAGGCGAGCAGTACTTC. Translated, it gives CASTREKGEQYF.

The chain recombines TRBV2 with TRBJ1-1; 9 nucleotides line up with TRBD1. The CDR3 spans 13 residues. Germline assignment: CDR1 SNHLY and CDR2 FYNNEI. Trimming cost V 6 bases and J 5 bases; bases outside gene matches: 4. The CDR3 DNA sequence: TGTGCCAGCAGAGACAGGGGGAGGACTGAAGCTTTCTTT. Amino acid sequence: CASRDRGRTEAFF.

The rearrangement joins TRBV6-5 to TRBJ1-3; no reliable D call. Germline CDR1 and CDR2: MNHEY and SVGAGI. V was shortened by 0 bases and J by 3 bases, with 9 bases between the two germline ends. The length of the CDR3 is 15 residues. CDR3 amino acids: CASSYSGVGGNTIYF. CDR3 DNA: TGTGCCAGCAGTTACTCGGGCGTCGGTGGAAACACCATATATTTT.

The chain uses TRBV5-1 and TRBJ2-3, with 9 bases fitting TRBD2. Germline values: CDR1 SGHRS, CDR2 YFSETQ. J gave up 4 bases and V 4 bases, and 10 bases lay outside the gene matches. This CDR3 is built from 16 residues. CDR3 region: CASSPTVRGGADTQYF. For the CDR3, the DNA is TGCGCCAGCAGCCCTACCGTTCGCGGGGGGGCAGATACGCAGTATTTT.

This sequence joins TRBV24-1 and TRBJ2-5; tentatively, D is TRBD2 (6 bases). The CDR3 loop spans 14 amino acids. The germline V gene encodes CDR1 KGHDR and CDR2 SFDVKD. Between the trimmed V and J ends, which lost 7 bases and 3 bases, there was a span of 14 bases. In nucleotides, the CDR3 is TGTGCCACCAGGGGGTCCGGCGGGGAAGAGACCCAGTACTTC. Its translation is CATRGSGGEETQYF.

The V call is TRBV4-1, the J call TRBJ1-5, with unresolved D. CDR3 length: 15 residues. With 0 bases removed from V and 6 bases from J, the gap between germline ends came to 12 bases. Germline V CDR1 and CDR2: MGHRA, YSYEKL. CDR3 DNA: TGCGCCAGCAGCCAAGAGAGGTTAGCGGTTCAGCCCCAGCATTTT. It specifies CASSQERLAVQPQHF.

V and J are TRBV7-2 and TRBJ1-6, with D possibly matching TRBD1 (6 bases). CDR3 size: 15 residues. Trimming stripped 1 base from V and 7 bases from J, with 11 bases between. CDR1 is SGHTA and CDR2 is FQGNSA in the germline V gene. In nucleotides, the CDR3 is TGTGCCAGCAGCTTAGATCGGGGGGCAAATTCACCCCTCCACTTT. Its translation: CASSLDRGANSPLHF.

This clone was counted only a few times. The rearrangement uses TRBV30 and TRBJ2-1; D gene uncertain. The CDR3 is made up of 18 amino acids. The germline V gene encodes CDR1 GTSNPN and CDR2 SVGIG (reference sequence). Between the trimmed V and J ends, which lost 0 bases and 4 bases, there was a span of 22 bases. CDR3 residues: CAWSVRAEAVRVYNEQFF. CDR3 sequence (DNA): TGTGCCTGGAGTGTTAGAGCAGAGGCCGTCCGGGTATACAATGAGCAGTTCTTC.

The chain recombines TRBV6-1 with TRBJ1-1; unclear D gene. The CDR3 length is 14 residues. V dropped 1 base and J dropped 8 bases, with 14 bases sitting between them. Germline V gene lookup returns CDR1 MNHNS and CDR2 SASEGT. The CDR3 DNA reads TGTGCCAGCAGTGAAGTAGACGGGATAGAGGAAGCTTTCTTT. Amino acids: CASSEVDGIEEAFF.

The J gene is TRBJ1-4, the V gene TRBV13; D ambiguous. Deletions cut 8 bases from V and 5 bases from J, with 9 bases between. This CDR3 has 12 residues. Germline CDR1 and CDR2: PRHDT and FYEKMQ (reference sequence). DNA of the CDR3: TGTGCCAGCGCCGTAGCGAATGAAAAACTGTTTTTT. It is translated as CASAVANEKLFF.

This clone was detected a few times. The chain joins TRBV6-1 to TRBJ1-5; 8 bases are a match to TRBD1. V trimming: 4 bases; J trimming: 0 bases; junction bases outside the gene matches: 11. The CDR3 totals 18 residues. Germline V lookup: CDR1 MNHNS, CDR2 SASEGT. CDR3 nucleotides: TGTGCCAGCAGTGGACGCGGGACAGGTTCGTATAGCAATCAGCCCCAGCATTTT. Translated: CASSGRGTGSYSNQPQHF.

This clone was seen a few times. DNA of the CDR3: TGCAGCGTTCCCCAGGGGGCCAGGTTTGGCTACACCTTC. This gives the protein CSVPQGARFGYTF. The chain combines TRBV29-1 with TRBJ1-2, with TRBD1 identical over 8 bases. V lost 5 bases to trimming and J lost 7 bases; unmatched junction nucleotides: 9. The CDR3 extends over 13 amino acids. The germline V gene has CDR1 SQVTM and CDR2 ANQGSEA. The entire variable domain, with the rest obtained from reference TRBV29-1 and TRBJ1-2, is as follows: SAVISQKPSRDICQRGTSLTIQCQVDSQVTMMFWYRQQPGQSLTLIATANQGSEATYESGFVIDKFPISRPNLTFSTLTVSNMSPEDSSIYLCSVPQGARFGYTFGSGTRLTVV.

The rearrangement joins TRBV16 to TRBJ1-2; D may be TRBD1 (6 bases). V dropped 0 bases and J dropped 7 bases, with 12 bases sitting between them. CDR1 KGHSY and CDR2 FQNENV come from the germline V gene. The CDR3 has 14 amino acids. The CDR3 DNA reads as TGTGCCAGCAGCCAATCATCAGGGGTTGGTGGCTACACCTTC. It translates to CASSQSSGVGGYTF.

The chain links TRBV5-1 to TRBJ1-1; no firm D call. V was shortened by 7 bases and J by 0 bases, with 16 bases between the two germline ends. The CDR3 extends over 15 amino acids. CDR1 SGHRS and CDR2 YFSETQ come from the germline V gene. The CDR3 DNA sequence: TGCGCCAGCCGGAAAGGAAGTACTATGAACACTGAAGCTTTCTTT. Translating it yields CASRKGSTMNTEAFF.

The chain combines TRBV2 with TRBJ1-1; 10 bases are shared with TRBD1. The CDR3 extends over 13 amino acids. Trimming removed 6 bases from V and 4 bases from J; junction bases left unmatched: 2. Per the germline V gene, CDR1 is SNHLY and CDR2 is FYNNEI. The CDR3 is CASRDRGITEAFF. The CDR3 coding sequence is TGTGCCAGCAGGGACAGGGGGATCACTGAAGCTTTCTTT. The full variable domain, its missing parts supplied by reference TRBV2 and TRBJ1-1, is EPEVTQTPSHQVTQMGQEVILRCVPISNHLYFYWYRQILGQKVEFLVSFYNNEISEKSEIFDDQFSVERPDGSNFTLKIRSTKLEDSAMYFCASRDRGITEAFFGQGTRLTVV.

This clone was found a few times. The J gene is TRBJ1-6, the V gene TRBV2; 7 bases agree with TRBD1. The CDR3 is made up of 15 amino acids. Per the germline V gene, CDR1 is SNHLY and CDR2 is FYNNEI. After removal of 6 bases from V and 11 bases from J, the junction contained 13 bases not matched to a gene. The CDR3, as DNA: TGTGCCAGCAGAGAGACACAGGGGAAGGTGACACCCCTCCACTTT. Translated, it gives CASRETQGKVTPLHF.

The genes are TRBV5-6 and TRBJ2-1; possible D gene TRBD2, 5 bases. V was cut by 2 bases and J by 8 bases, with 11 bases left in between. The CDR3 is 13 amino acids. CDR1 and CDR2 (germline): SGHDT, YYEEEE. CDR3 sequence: CASSLLGIDEQFF. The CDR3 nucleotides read TGTGCCAGCAGCTTACTAGGAATAGATGAGCAGTTCTTC.

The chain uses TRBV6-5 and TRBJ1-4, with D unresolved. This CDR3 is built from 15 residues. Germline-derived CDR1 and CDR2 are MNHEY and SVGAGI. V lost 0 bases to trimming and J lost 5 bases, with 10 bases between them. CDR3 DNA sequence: TGTGCCAGCAGTTACTCCGAGGGCAAAAATGAAAAACTGTTTTTT. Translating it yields CASSYSEGKNEKLFF.

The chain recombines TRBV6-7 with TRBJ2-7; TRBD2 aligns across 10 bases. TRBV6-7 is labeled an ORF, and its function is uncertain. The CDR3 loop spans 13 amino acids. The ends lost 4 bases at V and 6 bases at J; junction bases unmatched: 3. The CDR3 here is CASSSAGGPEQYF. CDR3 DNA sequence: TGTGCCAGCAGTTCAGCGGGGGGGCCCGAGCAGTACTTC.

The CDR3 nucleotides read TGTGCCAGCAGCTACTCATACAGCCAAGAGACCCAGTACTTC. Its protein product is CASSYSYSQETQYF. The chain carries TRBV7-9 and TRBJ2-5; D remains ambiguous. The CDR3 spans 14 residues. Germline CDR1 and CDR2: SEHNR and FQNEAQ (reference sequence). The V gene lost 4 bases and the J gene lost 1 base, with 10 bases spanning the gap.

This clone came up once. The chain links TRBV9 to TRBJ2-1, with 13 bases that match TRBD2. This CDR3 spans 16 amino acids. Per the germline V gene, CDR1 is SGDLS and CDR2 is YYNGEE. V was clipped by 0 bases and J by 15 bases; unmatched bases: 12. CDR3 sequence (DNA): TGTGCCAGCAGCGTAGCGTCCACTAGCGGGGGGGCTAGGTTGTTCTTC. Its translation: CASSVASTSGGARLFF.

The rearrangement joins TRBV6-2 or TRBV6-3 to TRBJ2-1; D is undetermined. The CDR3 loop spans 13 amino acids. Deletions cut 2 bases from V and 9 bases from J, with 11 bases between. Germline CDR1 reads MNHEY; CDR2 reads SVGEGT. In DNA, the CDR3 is TGTGCCAGCAGTTACATCGAGTGGAGTGAGCAGTTCTTC. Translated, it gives CASSYIEWSEQFF.

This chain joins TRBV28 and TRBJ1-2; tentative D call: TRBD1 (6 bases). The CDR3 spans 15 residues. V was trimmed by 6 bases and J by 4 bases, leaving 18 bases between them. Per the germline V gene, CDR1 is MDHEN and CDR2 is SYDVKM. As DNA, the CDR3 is TGTGCCAGCAGCACGCCGGCGGGGGCGTTCTATGGCTACACCTTC. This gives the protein CASSTPAGAFYGYTF.

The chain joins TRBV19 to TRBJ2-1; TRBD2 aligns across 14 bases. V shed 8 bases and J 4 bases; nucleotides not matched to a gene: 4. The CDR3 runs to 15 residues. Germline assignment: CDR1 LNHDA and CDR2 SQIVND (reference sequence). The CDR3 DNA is TGTGCCAGTCGCTGGACTAGCGGGGGGTACAATGAGCAGTTCTTC. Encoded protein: CASRWTSGGYNEQFF. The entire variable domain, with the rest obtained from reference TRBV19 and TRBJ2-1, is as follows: DGGITQSPKYLFRKEGQNVTLSCEQNLNHDAMYWYRQDPGQGLRLIYYSQIVNDFQKGDIAEGYSVSREKKESFPLTVTSAQKNPTAFYLCASRWTSGGYNEQFFGPGTRLTVL.

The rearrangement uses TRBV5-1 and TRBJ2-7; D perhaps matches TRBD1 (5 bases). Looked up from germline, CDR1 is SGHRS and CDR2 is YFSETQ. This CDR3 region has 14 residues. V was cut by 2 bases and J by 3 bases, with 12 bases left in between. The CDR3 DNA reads TGCGCCAGCAGCTTTCTAGACAGCTTCTACGAGCAGTACTTC. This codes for CASSFLDSFYEQYF.

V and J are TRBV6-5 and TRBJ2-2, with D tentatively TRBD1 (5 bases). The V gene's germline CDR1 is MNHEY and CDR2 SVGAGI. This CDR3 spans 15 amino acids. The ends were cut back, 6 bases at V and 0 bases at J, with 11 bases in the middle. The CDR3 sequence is CASSRTNSNTGELFF. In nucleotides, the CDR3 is TGTGCCAGCAGCAGGACAAACTCGAACACCGGGGAGCTGTTTTTT.